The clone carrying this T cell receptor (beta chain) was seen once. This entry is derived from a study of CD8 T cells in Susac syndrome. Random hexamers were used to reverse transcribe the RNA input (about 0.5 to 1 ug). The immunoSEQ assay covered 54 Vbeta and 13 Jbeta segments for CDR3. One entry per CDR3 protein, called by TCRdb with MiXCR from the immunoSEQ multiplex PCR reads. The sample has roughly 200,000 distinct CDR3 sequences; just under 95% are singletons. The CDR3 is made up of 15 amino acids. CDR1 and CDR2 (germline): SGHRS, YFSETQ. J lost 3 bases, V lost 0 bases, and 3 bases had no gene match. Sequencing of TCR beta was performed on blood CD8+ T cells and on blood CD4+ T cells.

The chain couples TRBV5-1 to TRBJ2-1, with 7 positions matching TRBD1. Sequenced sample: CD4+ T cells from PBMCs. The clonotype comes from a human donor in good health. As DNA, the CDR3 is TGCGCCAGCAGCTTGGCCGGGACAGTCTACAATGAGCAGTTCTTC. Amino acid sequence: CASSLAGTVYNEQFF.